This passage covers 7 T cell receptor beta chains from one sample sequenced in a study of technical replicates of blood from several donors. Clones were read by immunoSEQ multiplex PCR, and TCRdb kept only the in-frame ones, dropping some. The sample gives tens of thousands of clones, 85% to 95% of which show up once; 0.3% to 0.5% is in the top ten. Sequencing used T cells isolated from PBMCs. The receptors stem from a human donor in good health.

The chain is built from TRBV5-5 and TRBJ2-5; D is perhaps TRBD1 (6 bases). The CDR3 length is 13 residues. The germline gives CDR1 SGHKS, CDR2 YYEKEE (reference sequence). Trimming took 5 bases from V and 2 from J, leaving 10 bases between them. The DNA of the CDR3 is TGTGCCAGCAGACAGGGCCCTCAAGAGACCCAGTACTTC. The encoded protein is CASRQGPQETQYF.

The rearrangement links TRBV18 to TRBJ2-7; the D gene is possibly TRBD2 (6 bases). The V end was cut by 2 bases, the J end by 6 bases, with 14 bases between. The CDR3 extends over 14 amino acids. The germline V gene has CDR1 KGHSH and CDR2 LQKENI. The CDR3 loop reads CASSPGRLGGEQYF. CDR3 nucleotides: TGTGCCAGCTCACCAGGACGTCTGGGAGGCGAGCAGTACTTC.

This rearrangement joins TRBV19 to TRBJ2-7, with D hard to call. The CDR3 contains 13 residues. Per the germline V gene, CDR1 is LNHDA and CDR2 is SQIVND (reference sequence). Trimming took 0 bases from V and 1 from J, leaving 4 bases between them. The CDR3 reads CASSIETSYEQYF. For the CDR3, the DNA is TGTGCCAGTAGTATAGAGACATCCTACGAGCAGTACTTC.

This rearrangement joins TRBV18 to TRBJ1-4; TRBD1 might be the D (5 bases). Germline V gives CDR1 KGHSH, CDR2 LQKENI. The V end lost 6 bases, the J end lost 2 bases, and 7 bases lay between the germline ends. This CDR3 has 13 residues. The CDR3 spells CASSEGTNEKLFF. The CDR3 coding sequence is TGTGCCAGCTCGGAGGGGACTAATGAAAAACTGTTTTTT.

In its sample, this clone was seen once. The chain is built from TRBV13 and TRBJ2-2; 9 bases fit TRBD1. With 4 bases clipped from V and 3 bases from J, the junction kept 6 bases outside the gene matches. From germline, CDR1 is PRHDT and CDR2 FYEKMQ (reference sequence). This CDR3 comprises 16 residues. The CDR3 protein is CASSSGTGWDTGELFF. The CDR3 nucleotides read TGTGCCAGCAGCTCAGGGACAGGGTGGGACACCGGGGAGCTGTTTTTT.

The chain employs TRBV5-6 and TRBJ1-2; D gene ambiguous. Deletions cut 2 bases from V and 10 bases from J, with 9 bases between. The CDR3 runs to 11 residues. Germline V gene sequence: CDR1 SGHDT, CDR2 YYEEEE. The CDR3: CASSFFADYTF. DNA of the CDR3: TGTGCCAGCAGCTTTTTCGCGGACTACACCTTC. Combining the CDR3 with reference TRBV5-6 and TRBJ1-2 gives the whole variable domain DAGVTQSPTHLIKTRGQQVTLRCSPKSGHDTVSWYQQALGQGPQFIFQYYEEEERQRGNFPDRFSGHQFPNYSSELNVNALLLGDSALYLCASSFFADYTFGSGTRLTVV.

This clone was found a few times. The rearrangement links TRBV7-8 to TRBJ1-1; D gene unclear. The CDR3 totals 15 residues. CDR1 is SGHVS, CDR2 FQNEAQ, per germline. V was clipped by 1 base and J by 0 bases, with 9 bases between them. CDR3 sequence (DNA): TGTGCCAGCAGCTTAGTCGGTATCATGAACACTGAAGCTTTCTTT. This codes for CASSLVGIMNTEAFF.